This T cell receptor beta chain was identified during a study of vaccination and CD4 T cells after COVID-19. Oncomine TCR Beta short-read sequencing was applied to DNA from cultured CD4+ T cells. Cultures of CD4+ T cells served as the source for extracting genomic DNA. TCRdb re-analysed the PCR reads in MiXCR, keeping a single row per CDR3 protein. The sample has 11,000 or so distinct CDR3 sequences, 40% to 45% seen once. Treatment described: approximately nine-day PBMC culture with coronavirus spike peptide pools or control peptides (ViraFEST assay). Fresh medium (containing IL-2) replaced half the medium on days 3 and 7. A word on this clonotype: What it binds is not known.

The CDR3 has 14 residues. J gave up 0 bases and V 5 bases, and 3 bases lay outside the gene matches. The germline V gene has CDR1 DFQATT and CDR2 SNEGSKA (reference sequence). Findings and limits, study-wide: Early post-infection timepoints were missing, and relatively few convalescent patients were studied. Convalescent patients gained a median about 85% of their reactive clones only post-vaccination.

The sequence came from a human donor with COVID-19. The sequencing input was cultured CD4+ T cells from blood. V gene TRBV20-1 combines with J gene TRBJ1-5; TRBD1 matches 8 bases. The CDR3 is CSAQGADSNQPQHF. CDR3 DNA sequence: TGCAGTGCTCAGGGGGCGGATAGCAATCAGCCCCAGCATTTT.